The subject of this entry is one T cell receptor beta chain. Sequenced by immunoSEQ multiplex PCR; TCRdb stores in-frame clones only, minus some. The table records 100,000 or so clones, around nine tenths of them present only once. The germline CDR1 and CDR2 sequences are MNHEY and SVGAGI. The CDR3 totals 14 residues. V lost 7 bases and J 5 bases, leaving 17 bases between the germline ends. The data were obtained in a study of identifying expanded T cells in peripheral blood. Healthy donors had no documented immune events, such as infections, while sampled. The sequenced sample was blood. This chain links TRBV6-5 with TRBJ2-5, with D unclear. This sequence originates from a person between 18 and 75 years old in good health. The CDR3 here is CASTYERPAETQYF. In DNA, the CDR3 is TGTGCCAGCACTTATGAGAGACCCGCGGAGACCCAGTACTTC.